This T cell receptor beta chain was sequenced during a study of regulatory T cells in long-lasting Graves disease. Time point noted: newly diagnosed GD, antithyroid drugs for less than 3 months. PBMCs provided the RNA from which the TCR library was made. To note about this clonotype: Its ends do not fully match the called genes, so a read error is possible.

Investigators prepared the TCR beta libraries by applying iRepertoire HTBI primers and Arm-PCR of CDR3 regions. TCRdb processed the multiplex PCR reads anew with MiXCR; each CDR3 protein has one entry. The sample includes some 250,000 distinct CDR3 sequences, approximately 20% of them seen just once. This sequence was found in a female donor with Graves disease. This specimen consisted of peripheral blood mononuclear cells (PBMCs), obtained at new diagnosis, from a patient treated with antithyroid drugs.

This CDR3 reads CASSVAAVGSSPLHF. The CDR3 bases are TGCGCCAGCAGCGTAGCTGCGGTAGGGAGTTCACCCCTCCACTTT. This chain uses TRBV9 with TRBJ1-6; D remains ambiguous. This CDR3 is 15 amino acids long. Per the germline V gene, CDR1 is SGDLS and CDR2 is YYNGEE.